This passage covers 10 T cell receptor beta chains from one sample sequenced in a study of chemoradiotherapy in HPV16-positive cancers. Libraries were prepared by immunoSEQ multiplex PCR; TCRdb keeps only in-frame clonotypes and omits some of them. Among 750 to 900 clones, 70% to 75% were seen once, and the ten largest hold 20% to 25%. The specimen was tumor tissue, collected from a patient who underwent chemoradiotherapy. Receptors were obtained from a human donor with HPV-associated anogenital cancer.

Within the sample, this clone is large (0.1 to 1%). This rearrangement joins TRBV5-6 to TRBJ2-7; no clear D. The CDR3 loop spans 13 amino acids. From germline, CDR1 is SGHDT and CDR2 YYEEEE. V lost 4 bases and J lost 1, with 9 bases in between. This CDR3 is CASSHTNSYEQYF. The CDR3 nucleotides are TGTGCCAGCAGCCATACCAATTCCTACGAGCAGTACTTC. Variable domain in full (rest from reference TRBV5-6 and TRBJ2-7): DAGVTQSPTHLIKTRGQQVTLRCSPKSGHDTVSWYQQALGQGPQFIFQYYEEEERQRGNFPDRFSGHQFPNYSSELNVNALLLGDSALYLCASSHTNSYEQYFGPGTRLTVT.

The chain couples TRBV6-6 to TRBJ2-5, with 10 bases lining up with TRBD2. V gave up 5 bases and J gave up 4 bases; unmatched junction bases: 7. The CDR3 sequence is 15 residues long. Germline loops: CDR1 MNHNY, CDR2 SVGAGI (reference sequence). The CDR3 loop is CASSQERGGGETQYF. The CDR3 bases are TGTGCCAGCAGTCAGGAGCGGGGGGGCGGAGAGACCCAGTACTTC.

The chain uses TRBV18 and TRBJ1-4; maybe TRBD1 (6 bases). V lost 4 bases to trimming and J lost 8 bases, with 11 bases between them. CDR1 and CDR2 (germline): KGHSH, LQKENI. The CDR3 sequence is 13 residues long. The CDR3 region is CASSQDSPEKLFF. The CDR3 bases are TGTGCCAGCTCACAGGACAGCCCCGAAAAACTGTTTTTT.

This clone showed up just a few times. The chain uses TRBV10-3 and TRBJ2-1; D call uncertain. Germline values: CDR1 ENHRY, CDR2 SYGVKD. This CDR3 comprises 11 residues. The V end was cut by 2 bases, the J end by 7 bases, with 3 bases between. CDR3 nucleotide sequence: TGTGCCATCAGTGAGGGAAATGAGCAGTTCTTC. Protein product: CAISEGNEQFF.

The V call is TRBV7-6, the J call TRBJ2-5; tentatively, D is TRBD2 (5 bases). Germline-derived CDR1 and CDR2 are SGHVS and FNYEAQ. This CDR3 comprises 16 residues. The V end was cut by 6 bases, the J end by 4 bases, with 21 bases between. The CDR3 sequence is CASRKRSGVEGETQYF. The CDR3 region has the DNA TGTGCCAGCAGAAAACGATCTGGGGTTGAGGGAGAGACCCAGTACTTC.

The chain couples TRBV15 to TRBJ2-1; 9 bases are shared with TRBD2. Losses at the gene ends were 0 bases for V and 6 bases for J; bases not matched to a gene: 6. CDR3 size: 16 residues. CDR1 and CDR2 from the germline V gene are LNHNV and YYDKDF (reference sequence). The CDR3 spells CATSRDVSGGSNEQFF. The CDR3 DNA reads as TGTGCCACCAGCAGAGATGTCAGCGGGGGGAGCAATGAGCAGTTCTTC. Complete variable domain (other parts from reference TRBV15 and TRBJ2-1): DAMVIQNPRYQVTQFGKPVTLSCSQTLNHNVMYWYQQKSSQAPKLLFHYYDKDFNNEADTPDNFQSRRPNTSFCFLDIRSPGLGDTAMYLCATSRDVSGGSNEQFFGPGTRLTVL.

The rearrangement links TRBV7-9 to TRBJ1-1; TRBD1 matches 9 bases. The V segment lost 11 bases and the J segment 5 bases; nucleotides outside the gene matches: 9. Germline V gene data show CDR1 as SEHNR and CDR2 as FQNEAQ (reference sequence). This CDR3 region has 13 residues. This CDR3 is CAGGTGRETEAFF. Written as DNA, the CDR3 is TGTGCCGGGGGGACAGGGAGGGAAACTGAAGCTTTCTTT.

The CDR3 region has the DNA TGCGCCAGCAGCTTGGGACACCGGGACACCGATTCACCCCTCCACTTT. Its protein product is CASSLGHRDTDSPLHF. The chain joins TRBV5-1 to TRBJ1-6, with D possibly matching TRBD1 (6 bases). The ends were cut back, 0 bases at V and 8 bases at J, with 15 bases in the middle. Germline values: CDR1 SGHRS, CDR2 YFSETQ. The CDR3 loop spans 16 amino acids.

The chain is built from TRBV28 and TRBJ2-3; 7 nucleotides line up with TRBD2. The CDR3 length is 17 residues. J lost 6 bases, V lost 2 bases, and 14 bases had no gene match. Per germline, CDR1 MDHEN and CDR2 SYDVKM. CDR3 DNA: TGTGCCAGCAGTTTAGGCCGGTGGAGGGGAGGGTCTGATACGCAGTATTTT. It yields the protein CASSLGRWRGGSDTQYF. Combining the CDR3 with reference TRBV28 and TRBJ2-3 gives the whole variable domain DVKVTQSSRYLVKRTGEKVFLECVQDMDHENMFWYRQDPGLGLRLIYFSYDVKMKEKGDIPEGYSVSREKKERFSLILESASTNQTSMYLCASSLGRWRGGSDTQYFGPGTRLTVL.

V and J are TRBV5-1 and TRBJ1-4, with TRBD1 identical over 9 bases. J gave up 5 bases and V 4 bases, and 9 bases lay outside the gene matches. CDR3 size: 16 residues. Germline CDR1 is SGHRS and CDR2 is YFSETQ. For the CDR3, the DNA is TGCGCCAGCAGCCCGGGGCGGACAGGGGACAATGAAAAACTGTTTTTT. Translation: CASSPGRTGDNEKLFF.